This TCR beta chain was profiled in a study of PD-L1 blockade in urothelial cancer. Whole-study context: After treatment start, blood was analyzed at 3 weeks (second dose) and at 6 weeks.

The time point is: pretreatment peripheral blood. Locally advanced or metastatic urothelial carcinoma affected the patients. Per-patient samples, pretreatment and on-treatment, numbered 1 to 8. This table comes from immunoSEQ multiplex PCR, and its TCRdb copy is limited to in-frame clones, with some not included. The sample holds around 130,000 clones, roughly 84% seen once. The CDR3 has 15 residues. V lost 5 bases to trimming and J lost 5 bases, with 19 bases between them. Germline V lookup: CDR1 SQVTM, CDR2 ANQGSEA. This rearrangement joins TRBV29-1 to TRBJ2-1, with D perhaps TRBD2 (6 bases). Sequencing used PBMCs, obtained around atezolizumab (anti-PD-L1) treatment. The clonotype was recovered from a man aged 50 to 60 with urothelial cancer. Here the CDR3 reads CSVFRGGTVDNEQFF. The DNA of the CDR3 is TGCAGCGTTTTTCGAGGCGGGACGGTGGACAATGAGCAGTTCTTC.